This T cell receptor (beta chain) was retrieved from a study of identical twins. Study-level results: Models came in too low on out-of-frame TCR alpha sharing in monozygotic twins. Diverse VJ usage suggested most zero-insertion clonotypes were not invariant T cells.

The CDR3 contains 19 residues. V lost 7 bases and J lost 3, with 29 bases in between. Looked up from germline, CDR1 is SGHNT and CDR2 is YYREEE (reference sequence). With regard to this clonotype: The antigen is not known.

TCRdb used MiXCR to reprocess the 5' RACE reads, holding one entry per CDR3 protein. The sample holds about 220,000 distinct CDR3 sequences, 7.5% seen once. The data also belong to a second study, concerning yellow fever vaccine responses in identical twins.

The clonotype originates from a woman aged 18 to 35 in good health. The chain couples TRBV5-4 to TRBJ2-1; weak D call: TRBD1 (6 bases). The sequenced material came from memory (CD45RO+) T cells sorted from blood. CDR3 bases: TGTGCCAGCGGCTATATGATCCCGGACGTTCAGGGGAGCTACAATGAGCAGTTCTTC. This codes for CASGYMIPDVQGSYNEQFF.